This T cell receptor beta chain is from a study of shared clonotypes between healthy human individuals. Study findings and constraints: Clonotype sharing among the donors was expected to vary with sequencing depth.

The protocol was immunoSEQ multiplex PCR, while the TCRdb copy is restricted to in-frame clones and leaves out a portion. The table shows some 2,000,000 clones, with roughly 94% occurring only once. Of note for this clone: The antigen is undetermined.

V lost 6 bases, J lost 1 base, and 5 bases stayed unmatched. Germline values: CDR1 SGHRS, CDR2 YFSETQ. CDR3 length: 15 amino acids. This chain uses TRBV5-1 with TRBJ2-2; TRBD2 agrees at 8 bases. Source material: naive CD4+ T cells sorted from blood. Subset in this sample: CD45RA+ positively selected. This sequence originates from a man between 18 and 35 years old in good health. In DNA form, the CDR3 reads TGCGCCAGCACGGTGCTAGCGGGGAACACCGGGGAGCTGTTTTTT. Protein: CASTVLAGNTGELFF. Full variable domain (missing parts from reference TRBV5-1 and TRBJ2-2): KAGVTQTPRYLIKTRGQQVTLSCSPISGHRSVSWYQQTPGQGLQFLFEYFSETQRNKGNFPGRFSGRQFSNSRSEMNVSTLELGDSALYLCASTVLAGNTGELFFGEGSRLTVL.